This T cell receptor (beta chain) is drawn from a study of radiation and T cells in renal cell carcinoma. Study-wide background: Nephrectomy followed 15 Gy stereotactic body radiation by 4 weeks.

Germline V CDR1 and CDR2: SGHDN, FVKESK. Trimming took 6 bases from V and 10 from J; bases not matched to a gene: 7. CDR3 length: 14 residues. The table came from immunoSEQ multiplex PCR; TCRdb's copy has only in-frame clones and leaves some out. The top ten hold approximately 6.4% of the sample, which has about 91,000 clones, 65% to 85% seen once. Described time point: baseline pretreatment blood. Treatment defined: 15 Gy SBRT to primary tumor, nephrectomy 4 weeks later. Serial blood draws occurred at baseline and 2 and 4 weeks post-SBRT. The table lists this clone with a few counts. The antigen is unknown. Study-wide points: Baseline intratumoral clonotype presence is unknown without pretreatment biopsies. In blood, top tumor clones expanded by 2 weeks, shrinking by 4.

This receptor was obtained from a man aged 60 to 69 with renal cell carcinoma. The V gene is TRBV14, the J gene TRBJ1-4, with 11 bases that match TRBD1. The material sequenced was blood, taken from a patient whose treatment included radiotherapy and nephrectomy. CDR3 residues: CASRSRGQGGKLFF. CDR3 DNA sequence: TGTGCCAGCAGATCAAGGGGACAGGGGGGAAAACTGTTTTTT.